This T cell receptor beta chain was documented in a study of blood T cell repertoires in COVID-19. Clones were read by immunoSEQ multiplex PCR, and TCRdb kept only the in-frame ones, dropping some. The table has about 130,000 clones, 70% to 85% seen once; the top ten hold more than 8.5%. Trimming took 0 bases from V and 3 from J, leaving 11 bases between them. The CDR3 is 15 amino acids. Germline assignment: CDR1 KGHSH and CDR2 LQKENI. The TCR was taken from a man in his forties or fifties who had recovered from COVID-19. Source material: PBMCs or T cells enriched from blood (not recorded which). The chain combines TRBV18 with TRBJ1-1; weak D call: TRBD1 (6 bases). DNA of the CDR3: TGTGCCAGCTCACCACCGGGGGGGGGCGACACTGAAGCTTTCTTT. Encoded protein: CASSPPGGGDTEAFF.